This T cell receptor beta chain was observed in a study of TIL therapy for anti-PD-1-resistant metastatic lung cancer. Study observations and caveats: TIL clonotype persistence in blood showed no apparent association with response.

In regard to this clone: What it recognizes is unknown.

Described time point: pre-treatment sample, taken before nivolumab and TIL therapy. Sequencing used immunoSEQ v3. Each library reached some 2 million read pairs, or roughly 5-6 million at deep level. Sequencing was performed with immunoSEQ multiplex PCR; in TCRdb, only in-frame clones are kept and a portion is missing. The sample contains nearly 60,000 clones, around four fifths of which appear only once. Germline CDR1 MRHNA, CDR2 SNTAGT. The CDR3 is made up of 15 amino acids. V was trimmed by 5 bases and J by 6 bases, leaving 16 bases between them. The source of this sequence is a person aged 25 to 85 with non-small cell lung cancer. The sequencing used blood, collected at baseline. The V gene is TRBV6-4, the J gene TRBJ2-2, with a tentative D call TRBD1 (6 bases). This CDR3 is CASSPRAGESGELFF. The CDR3 nucleotides read TGTGCCAGCAGTCCCCGGGCAGGGGAGTCCGGGGAGCTGTTTTTT.